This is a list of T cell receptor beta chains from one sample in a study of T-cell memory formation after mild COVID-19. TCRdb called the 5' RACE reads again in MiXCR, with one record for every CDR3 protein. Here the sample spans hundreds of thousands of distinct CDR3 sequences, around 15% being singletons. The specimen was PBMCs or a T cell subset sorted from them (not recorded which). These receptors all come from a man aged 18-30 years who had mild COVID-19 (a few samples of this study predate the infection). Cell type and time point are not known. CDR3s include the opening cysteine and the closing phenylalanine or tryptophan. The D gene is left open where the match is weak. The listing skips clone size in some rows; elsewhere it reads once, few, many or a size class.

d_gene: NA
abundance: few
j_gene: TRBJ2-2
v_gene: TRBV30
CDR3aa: CAWSVLPGELFF
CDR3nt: TGTGCCTGGAGTGTTCTTCCCGGGGAGCTGTTTTTT

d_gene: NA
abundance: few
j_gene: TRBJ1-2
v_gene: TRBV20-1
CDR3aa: CSAYDGNYGYTF
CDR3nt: TGCAGTGCCTACGACGGTAACTATGGCTACACCTTC

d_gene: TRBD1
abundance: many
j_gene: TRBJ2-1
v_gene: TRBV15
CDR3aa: CATSRWDRGWDEQFF
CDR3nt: TGTGCCACCAGCAGGTGGGACAGGGGGTGGGATGAGCAGTTCTTC

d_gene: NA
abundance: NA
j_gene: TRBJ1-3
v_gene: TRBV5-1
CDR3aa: CASSFGQYSSGNTIYF
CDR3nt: TGCGCCAGCAGCTTCGGACAGTATTCCTCTGGAAACACCATATATTTT

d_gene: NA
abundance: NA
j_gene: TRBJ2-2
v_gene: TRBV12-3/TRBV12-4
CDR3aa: CASSPPGAGELFF
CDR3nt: TGCGCCAGCAGCCCCCCAGGAGCCGGGGAGCTGTTTTTT

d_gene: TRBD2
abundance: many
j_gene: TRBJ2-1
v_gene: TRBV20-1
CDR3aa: CSARRLAGNEQFF
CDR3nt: TGCAGTGCTAGACGGCTAGCGGGAAATGAGCAGTTCTTC

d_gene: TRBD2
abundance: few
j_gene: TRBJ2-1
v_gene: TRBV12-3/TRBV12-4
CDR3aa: CASSFMLAGGESSYNEQFF
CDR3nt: TGTGCCAGCAGTTTTATGCTAGCGGGGGGGGAAAGCTCCTACAATGAGCAGTTCTTC

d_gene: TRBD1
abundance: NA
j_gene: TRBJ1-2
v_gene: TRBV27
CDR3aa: CASSPMKGTRDRVVGYTF
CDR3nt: TGTGCCAGCAGTCCGATGAAAGGAACCCGGGACAGGGTGGTTGGCTACACCTTC

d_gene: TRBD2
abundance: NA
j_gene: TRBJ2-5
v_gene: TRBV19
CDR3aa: CASSNGGAGETQYF
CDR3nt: TGTGCCAGTAGTAACGGGGGGGCCGGCGAGACCCAGTACTTC

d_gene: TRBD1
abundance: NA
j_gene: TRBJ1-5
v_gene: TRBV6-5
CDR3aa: CASTGTGDRRQPQHF
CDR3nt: TGTGCCAGCACCGGGACAGGGGACAGACGTCAGCCCCAGCATTTT

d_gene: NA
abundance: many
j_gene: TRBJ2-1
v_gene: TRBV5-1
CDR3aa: CASSLAAGGEQFF
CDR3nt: TGCGCCAGCAGCTTGGCGGCAGGAGGTGAGCAGTTCTTC

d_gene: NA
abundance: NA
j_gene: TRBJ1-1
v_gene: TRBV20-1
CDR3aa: CSAKEGLAEAFF
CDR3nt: TGCAGTGCTAAGGAGGGGTTGGCTGAAGCTTTCTTT

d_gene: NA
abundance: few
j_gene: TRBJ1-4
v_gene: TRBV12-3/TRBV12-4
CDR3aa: CASSFVGMAEKLFF
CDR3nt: TGTGCCAGCAGTTTTGTGGGGATGGCTGAAAAACTGTTTTTT

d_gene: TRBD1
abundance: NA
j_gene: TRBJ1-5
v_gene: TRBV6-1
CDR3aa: CASSGQGGSNQPQHF
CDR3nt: TGTGCCAGCAGTGGACAGGGGGGGAGCAATCAGCCCCAGCATTTT

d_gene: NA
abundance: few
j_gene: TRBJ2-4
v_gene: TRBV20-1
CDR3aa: CSASRGGGLNIQYF
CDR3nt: TGCAGTGCTAGCCGCGGGGGCGGGTTGAACATTCAGTACTTC

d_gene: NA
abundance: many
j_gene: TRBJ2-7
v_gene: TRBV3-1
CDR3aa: CASSQTLSTVYEQYF
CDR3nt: TGTGCCAGCAGCCAAACCCTTTCAACCGTCTACGAGCAGTACTTC

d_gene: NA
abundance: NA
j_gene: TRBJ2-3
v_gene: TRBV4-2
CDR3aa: CASSQELALSDTQYF
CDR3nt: TGTGCCAGCAGCCAAGAGTTAGCTTTGTCAGATACGCAGTATTTT

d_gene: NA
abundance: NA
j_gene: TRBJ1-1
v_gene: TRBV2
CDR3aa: CASSEASGAMNTEAFF
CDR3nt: TGTGCCAGCAGTGAAGCTTCAGGGGCCATGAACACTGAAGCTTTCTTT

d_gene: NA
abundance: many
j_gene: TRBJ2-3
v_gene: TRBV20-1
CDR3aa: CSAGRWHTQYF
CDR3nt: TGCAGTGCCGGTCGGTGGCATACGCAGTATTTT

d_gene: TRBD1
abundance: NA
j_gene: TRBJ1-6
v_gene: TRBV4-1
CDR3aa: CASSQRVGQGITPLHF
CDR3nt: TGCGCCAGCAGCCAAAGAGTAGGACAGGGTATTACACCCCTCCACTTT

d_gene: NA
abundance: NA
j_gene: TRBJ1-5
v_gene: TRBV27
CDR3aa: CASSTSGRGQPQHF
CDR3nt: TGTGCCAGCAGTACCTCTGGGCGCGGTCAGCCCCAGCATTTT

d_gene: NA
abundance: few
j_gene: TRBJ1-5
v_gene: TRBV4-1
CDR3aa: CASSPGQSEYQPQHF
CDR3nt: TGCGCCAGCAGCCCAGGACAGTCTGAATATCAGCCCCAGCATTTT

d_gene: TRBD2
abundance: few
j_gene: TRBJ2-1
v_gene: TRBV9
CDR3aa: CASSSLAGGHNEQFF
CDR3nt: TGTGCCAGCAGCTCACTAGCGGGGGGGCACAATGAGCAGTTCTTC

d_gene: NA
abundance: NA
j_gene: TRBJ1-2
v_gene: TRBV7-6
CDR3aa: CASSLAQGGYGYTF
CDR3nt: TGTGCCAGCAGCTTAGCGCAGGGCGGCTATGGCTACACCTTC

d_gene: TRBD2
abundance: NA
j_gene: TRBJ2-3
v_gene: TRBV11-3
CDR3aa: CASSNQAGGTDTQYF
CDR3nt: TGTGCCAGCAGCAACCAGGCGGGGGGCACAGATACGCAGTATTTT

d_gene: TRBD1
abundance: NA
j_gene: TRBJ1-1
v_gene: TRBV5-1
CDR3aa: CASSLDGQVNTEAFF
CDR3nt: TGCGCCAGCAGCTTGGATGGACAGGTGAACACTGAAGCTTTCTTT

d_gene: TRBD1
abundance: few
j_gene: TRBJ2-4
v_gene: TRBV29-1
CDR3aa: CSVVGTGALAKNIQYF
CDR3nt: TGCAGCGTTGTTGGGACAGGGGCGTTAGCCAAAAACATTCAGTACTTC

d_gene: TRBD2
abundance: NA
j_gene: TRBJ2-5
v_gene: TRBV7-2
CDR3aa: CASSTSGTFQETQYF
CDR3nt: TGTGCCAGCAGCACTAGCGGGACCTTCCAAGAGACCCAGTACTTC

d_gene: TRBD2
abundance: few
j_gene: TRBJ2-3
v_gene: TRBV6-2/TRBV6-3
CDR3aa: CASTITLAGLTDTQYF
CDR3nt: TGTGCCAGCACCATCACACTAGCGGGCCTCACAGATACGCAGTATTTT

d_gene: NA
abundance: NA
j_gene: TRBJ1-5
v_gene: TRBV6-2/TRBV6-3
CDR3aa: CASSLAGVGQPQHF
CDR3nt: TGTGCCAGCAGCCTTGCAGGGGTGGGGCAGCCCCAGCATTTT

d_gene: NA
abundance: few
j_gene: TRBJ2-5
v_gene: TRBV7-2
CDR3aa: CASSHGTYQETQYF
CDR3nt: TGTGCCAGCAGCCATGGGACATATCAAGAGACCCAGTACTTC

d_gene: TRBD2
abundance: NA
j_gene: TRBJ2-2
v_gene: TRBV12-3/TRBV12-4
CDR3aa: CASCPLAGGNTGELFF
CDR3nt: TGTGCCAGCTGCCCTCTAGCGGGGGGGAACACCGGGGAGCTGTTTTTT

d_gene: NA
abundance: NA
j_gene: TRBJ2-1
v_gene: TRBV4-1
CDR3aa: CASSRSGRMDEQFF
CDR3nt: TGCGCCAGCAGCCGATCGGGAAGGATGGATGAGCAGTTCTTC

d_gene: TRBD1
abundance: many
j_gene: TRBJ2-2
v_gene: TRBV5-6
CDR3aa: CASSVEGAVTGELFF
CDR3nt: TGTGCCAGCAGCGTCGAGGGGGCGGTCACCGGGGAGCTGTTTTTT

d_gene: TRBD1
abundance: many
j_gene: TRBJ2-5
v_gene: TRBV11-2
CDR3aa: CASSLVRGQAKGTQYF
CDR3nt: TGTGCCAGCAGCTTAGTTCGGGGACAGGCTAAAGGGACCCAGTACTTC

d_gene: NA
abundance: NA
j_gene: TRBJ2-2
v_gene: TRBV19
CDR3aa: CASSVFGQPGSGELFF
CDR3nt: TGTGCCAGTAGCGTCTTCGGACAGCCCGGTTCCGGGGAGCTGTTTTTT

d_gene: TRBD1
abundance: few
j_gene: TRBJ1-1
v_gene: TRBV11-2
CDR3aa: CASSFGTGGRNTEAFF
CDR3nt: TGTGCCAGCAGCTTCGGGACAGGGGGGAGGAACACTGAAGCTTTCTTT

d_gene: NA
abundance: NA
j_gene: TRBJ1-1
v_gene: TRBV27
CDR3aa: CASRAGAVYTEAFF
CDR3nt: TGTGCCAGCAGAGCAGGGGCTGTGTACACTGAAGCTTTCTTT

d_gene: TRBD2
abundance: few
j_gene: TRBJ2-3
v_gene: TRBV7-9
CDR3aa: CASSFSSGDRTQYF
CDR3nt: TGTGCCAGCAGCTTCTCTAGCGGGGATCGTACGCAGTATTTT

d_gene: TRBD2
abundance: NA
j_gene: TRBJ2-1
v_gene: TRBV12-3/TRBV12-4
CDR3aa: CASRPGTSSINEQFF
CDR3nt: TGTGCCAGCAGACCCGGGACTAGCTCGATCAATGAGCAGTTCTTC

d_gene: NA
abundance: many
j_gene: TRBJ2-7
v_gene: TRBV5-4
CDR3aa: CASSHYLYEQYF
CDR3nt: TGTGCCAGCAGCCACTACCTCTACGAGCAGTACTTC

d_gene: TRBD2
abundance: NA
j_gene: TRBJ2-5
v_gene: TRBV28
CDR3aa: CASRASSSGGETQYF
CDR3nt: TGTGCCAGCAGGGCTTCTAGCTCGGGGGGAGAGACCCAGTACTTC

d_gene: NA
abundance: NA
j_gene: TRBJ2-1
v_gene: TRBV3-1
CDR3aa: CASSQDVWDTRENEQFF
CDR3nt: TGTGCCAGCAGCCAAGATGTATGGGACACCCGCGAAAATGAGCAGTTCTTC

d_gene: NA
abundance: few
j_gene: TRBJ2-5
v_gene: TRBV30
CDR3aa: CAWSAVTVETQYF
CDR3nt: TGTGCCTGGAGCGCGGTAACGGTGGAGACCCAGTACTTC

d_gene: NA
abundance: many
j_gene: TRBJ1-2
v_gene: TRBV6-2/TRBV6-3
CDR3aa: CASRTGYGYTF
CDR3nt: TGTGCCAGCAGGACCGGCTATGGCTACACCTTC

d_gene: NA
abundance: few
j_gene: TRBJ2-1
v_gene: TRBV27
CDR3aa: CASSLFGPGDEQFF
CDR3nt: TGTGCCAGCAGTTTATTTGGGCCGGGGGATGAGCAGTTCTTC

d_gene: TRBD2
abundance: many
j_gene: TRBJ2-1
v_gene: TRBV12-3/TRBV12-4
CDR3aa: CASSFMQAGLVFYEQFF
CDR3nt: TGTGCCAGCAGTTTTATGCAAGCGGGGTTAGTGTTCTATGAGCAGTTCTTC

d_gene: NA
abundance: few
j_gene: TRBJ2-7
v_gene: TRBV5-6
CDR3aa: CASSPWTRGGYEQYF
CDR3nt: TGTGCCAGCAGCCCATGGACTAGGGGGGGATACGAGCAGTACTTC

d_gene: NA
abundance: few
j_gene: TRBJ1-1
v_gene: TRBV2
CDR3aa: CASSEGRRVGGTEAFF
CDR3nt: TGTGCCAGCAGTGAAGGTCGGAGGGTCGGTGGCACTGAAGCTTTCTTT

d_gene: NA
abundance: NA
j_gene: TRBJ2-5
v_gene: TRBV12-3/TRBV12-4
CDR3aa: CASSPWGPQPTQYF
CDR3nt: TGTGCCAGCAGCCCTTGGGGGCCACAACCGACCCAGTACTTC

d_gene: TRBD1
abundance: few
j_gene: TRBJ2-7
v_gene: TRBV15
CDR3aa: CATSRAALGGRSDEQYF
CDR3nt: TGTGCCACCAGCAGAGCCGCATTAGGGGGCAGGTCCGACGAGCAGTACTTC

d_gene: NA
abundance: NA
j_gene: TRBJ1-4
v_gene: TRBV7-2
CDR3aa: CASSSGGGAEKLFF
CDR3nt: TGTGCCAGCAGCTCCGGGGGGGGTGCCGAAAAACTGTTTTTT

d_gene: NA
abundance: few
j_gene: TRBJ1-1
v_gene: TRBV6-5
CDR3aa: CASSYGPGLDTEAFF
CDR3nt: TGTGCCAGCAGTTACGGGCCAGGGCTGGACACTGAAGCTTTCTTT

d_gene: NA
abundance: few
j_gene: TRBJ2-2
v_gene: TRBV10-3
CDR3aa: CAISVTDFSTGELFF
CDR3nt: TGTGCCATCAGTGTTACGGATTTCTCAACCGGGGAGCTGTTTTTT

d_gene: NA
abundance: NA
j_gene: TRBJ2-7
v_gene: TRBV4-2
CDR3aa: CASSPVGWGPAYEQYF
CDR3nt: TGTGCCAGCAGCCCGGTGGGGTGGGGGCCGGCCTACGAGCAGTACTTC

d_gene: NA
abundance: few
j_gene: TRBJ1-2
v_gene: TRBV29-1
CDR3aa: CSVELQGNNYGYTF
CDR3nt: TGCAGCGTTGAACTCCAGGGGAACAACTATGGCTACACCTTC